Below, 8 T cell receptor beta chains from the same sample are listed, as sequenced in a study of T cells in Graves' hyperthyroidism and ophthalmopathy. RNA transcripts served as the template for amplifying TCR beta CDR3 regions. A first-round RT-PCR of the TCR CDR3 used the HTBI primer set. TCRdb reanalysed the multiplex PCR reads using MiXCR and keeps one entry per CDR3 protein. The sample records about 380,000 distinct CDR3 sequences, more than 11% being singletons. The sequencing sample was made of blood. Every receptor here comes from a woman aged 55-70 years with Graves' hyperthyroidism.

The genes are TRBV7-9 and TRBJ1-1, with 9 bases lining up with TRBD1. CDR3 length: 13 amino acids. Looked up from germline, CDR1 is SEHNR and CDR2 is FQNEAQ (reference sequence). J gave up 11 bases and V 5 bases, and 9 bases lay outside the gene matches. The CDR3 sequence is CASSRGQGSYAFF. The CDR3 DNA sequence: TGTGCCAGCAGCAGGGGACAGGGTTCGTACGCTTTCTTT.

This clonotype was counted many times. The chain employs TRBV2 and TRBJ1-1, with TRBD1 as a possible D gene (6 bases). V dropped 5 bases and J dropped 2 bases, with 12 bases sitting between them. CDR1 is SNHLY, CDR2 FYNNEI, per germline. The CDR3 extends over 14 amino acids. The CDR3 spells CASSHDRINTEAFF. The CDR3 coding sequence is TGTGCCAGCAGTCATGACAGGATAAACACTGAAGCTTTCTTT.

This clonotype was seen at least ten times. The rearrangement links TRBV24-1 to TRBJ1-2, with 8 bases lining up with TRBD1. Germline V gene data show CDR1 as KGHDR and CDR2 as SFDVKD. V trimming: 4 bases; J trimming: 3 bases; junction bases outside the gene matches: 3. CDR3 length: 14 residues. CDR3 bases: TGTGCCACCAGTGAATCGGACAGGGACTATGGCTACACCTTC. This translates into CATSESDRDYGYTF.

This clonotype was recorded at least ten times. J is TRBJ2-1 and V is TRBV20-1, with TRBD2 matching 10 bases. Germline V gene data show CDR1 as DFQATT and CDR2 as SNEGSKA (reference sequence). The J segment lost 5 bases and the V segment lost 2 bases, leaving 6 bases of the junction unmatched. The CDR3 runs 15 residues. CDR3 bases: TGCAGTGCTAGACTGGGGACTAGCGCGCACAATGAGCAGTTCTTC. It translates to CSARLGTSAHNEQFF.

The chain employs TRBV19 and TRBJ2-1; 7 bases align to TRBD2. The CDR3 spans 16 residues. The V and J ends lost 5 bases and 7 bases, in that order; junction bases with no gene match: 14. Germline lookup yields CDR1 LNHDA and CDR2 SQIVND (reference sequence). CDR3 residues: CASSSHLAAGGNEQFF. The CDR3 nucleotides are TGTGCCAGTAGTTCTCACTTGGCGGCCGGGGGGAATGAGCAGTTCTTC. Based on the CDR3 plus reference TRBV19 and TRBJ2-1, the full variable domain is DGGITQSPKYLFRKEGQNVTLSCEQNLNHDAMYWYRQDPGQGLRLIYYSQIVNDFQKGDIAEGYSVSREKKESFPLTVTSAQKNPTAFYLCASSSHLAAGGNEQFFGPGTRLTVL.

This clonotype was recorded a few times. The V gene is TRBV20-1, the J gene TRBJ2-3; TRBD2 is a possible D gene (6 bases). From germline, CDR1 is DFQATT and CDR2 SNEGSKA (reference sequence). This CDR3 is 17 amino acids long. The V gene lost 4 bases and the J gene lost 0 bases, with 20 bases spanning the gap. CDR3 loop: CSATWPVADLSTDTQYF. In DNA, the CDR3 is TGCAGTGCTACATGGCCGGTAGCGGATCTGAGCACAGATACGCAGTATTTT.

The chain is built from TRBV7-9 and TRBJ2-3; 8 bases match TRBD1. Trimming took 5 bases from V and 9 from J; bases not matched to a gene: 4. The germline V gene has CDR1 SEHNR and CDR2 FQNEAQ (reference sequence). The CDR3 length is 12 residues. DNA for the CDR3: TGTGCCAGCAGCCCGGACAGGGTGACGCAGTATTTT. This translates into CASSPDRVTQYF.

The table lists this clonotype with many counts. The chain has TRBV2 and TRBJ2-6; perhaps TRBD1 as D (6 bases). The CDR3 extends over 14 amino acids. Germline values: CDR1 SNHLY, CDR2 FYNNEI. V shed 6 bases and J shed 4 bases, with 10 bases lying between them. CDR3 DNA: TGTGCCAGCAGCACAGGGTTCGGGGCCAACGTCCTGACTTTC. Its translation: CASSTGFGANVLTF.